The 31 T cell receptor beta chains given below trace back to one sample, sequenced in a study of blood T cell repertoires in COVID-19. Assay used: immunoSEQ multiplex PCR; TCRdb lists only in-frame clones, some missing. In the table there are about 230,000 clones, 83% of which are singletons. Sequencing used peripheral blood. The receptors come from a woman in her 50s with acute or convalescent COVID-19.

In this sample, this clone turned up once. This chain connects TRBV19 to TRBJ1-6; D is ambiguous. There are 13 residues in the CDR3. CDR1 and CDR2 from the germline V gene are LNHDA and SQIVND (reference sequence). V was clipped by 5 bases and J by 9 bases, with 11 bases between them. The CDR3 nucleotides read TGTGCCAGTAGTCTATACACGGGTTCACCCCTCCACTTT. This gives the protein CASSLYTGSPLHF.

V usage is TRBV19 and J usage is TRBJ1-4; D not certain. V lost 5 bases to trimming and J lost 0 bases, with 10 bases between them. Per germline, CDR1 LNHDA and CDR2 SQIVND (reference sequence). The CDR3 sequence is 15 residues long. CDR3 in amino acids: CASSASGATNEKLFF. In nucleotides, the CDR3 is TGTGCCAGTAGTGCATCAGGTGCAACTAATGAAAAACTGTTTTTT.

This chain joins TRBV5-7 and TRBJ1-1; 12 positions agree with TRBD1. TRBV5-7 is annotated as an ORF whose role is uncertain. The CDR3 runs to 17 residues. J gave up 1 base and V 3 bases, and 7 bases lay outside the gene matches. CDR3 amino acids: CASSSGTGGDKNTEAFF. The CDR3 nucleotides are TGTGCCAGCAGCTCGGGGACAGGGGGCGATAAGAACACTGAAGCTTTCTTT.

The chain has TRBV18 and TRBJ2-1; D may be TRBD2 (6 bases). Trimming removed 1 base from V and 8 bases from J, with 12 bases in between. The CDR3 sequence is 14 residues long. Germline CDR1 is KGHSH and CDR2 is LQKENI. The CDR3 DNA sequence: TGTGCCAGCTCACCACGGGACTTTGGGGATGAGCAGTTCTTC. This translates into CASSPRDFGDEQFF. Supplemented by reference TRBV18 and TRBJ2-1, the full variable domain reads NAGVMQNPRHLVRRRGQEARLRCSPMKGHSHVYWYRQLPEEGLKFMVYLQKENIIDESGMPKERFSAEFPKEGPSILRIQQVVRGDSAAYFCASSPRDFGDEQFFGPGTRLTVL.

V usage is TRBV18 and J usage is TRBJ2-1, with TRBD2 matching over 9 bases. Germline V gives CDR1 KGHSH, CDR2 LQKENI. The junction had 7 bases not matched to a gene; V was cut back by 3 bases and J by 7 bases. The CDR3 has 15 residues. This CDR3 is CASSPRSGRSNEQFF. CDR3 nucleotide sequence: TGTGCCAGCTCACCGCGTAGCGGGAGATCGAATGAGCAGTTCTTC.

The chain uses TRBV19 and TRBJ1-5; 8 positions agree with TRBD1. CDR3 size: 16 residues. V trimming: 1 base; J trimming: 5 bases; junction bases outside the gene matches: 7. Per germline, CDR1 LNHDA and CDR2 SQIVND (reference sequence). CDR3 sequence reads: CASSIGVTTGDQPQHF. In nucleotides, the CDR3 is TGTGCCAGTAGTATAGGGGTCACGACAGGGGATCAGCCCCAGCATTTT. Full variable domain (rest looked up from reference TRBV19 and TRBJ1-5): DGGITQSPKYLFRKEGQNVTLSCEQNLNHDAMYWYRQDPGQGLRLIYYSQIVNDFQKGDIAEGYSVSREKKESFPLTVTSAQKNPTAFYLCASSIGVTTGDQPQHFGDGTRLSIL.

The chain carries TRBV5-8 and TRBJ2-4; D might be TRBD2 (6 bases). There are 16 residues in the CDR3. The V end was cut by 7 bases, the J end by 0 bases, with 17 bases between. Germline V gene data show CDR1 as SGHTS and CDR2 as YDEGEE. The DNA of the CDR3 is TGTGCCAGCTCACCCGGCGGAGGGATAGCCAAAAACATTCAGTACTTC. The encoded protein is CASSPGGGIAKNIQYF.

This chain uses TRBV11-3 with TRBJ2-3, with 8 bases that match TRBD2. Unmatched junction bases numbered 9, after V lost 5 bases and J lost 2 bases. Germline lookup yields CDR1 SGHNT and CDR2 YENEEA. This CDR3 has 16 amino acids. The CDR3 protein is CASSPRGGSPTDTQYF. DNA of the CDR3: TGTGCCAGCAGCCCCCGCGGGGGGTCCCCCACAGATACGCAGTATTTT.

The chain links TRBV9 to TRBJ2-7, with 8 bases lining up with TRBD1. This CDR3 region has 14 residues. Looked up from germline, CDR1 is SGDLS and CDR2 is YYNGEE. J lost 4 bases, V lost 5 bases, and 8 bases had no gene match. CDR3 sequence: CASRLGQDRYEQYF. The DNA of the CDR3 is TGTGCCAGCAGGCTGGGACAGGACAGATACGAGCAGTACTTC.

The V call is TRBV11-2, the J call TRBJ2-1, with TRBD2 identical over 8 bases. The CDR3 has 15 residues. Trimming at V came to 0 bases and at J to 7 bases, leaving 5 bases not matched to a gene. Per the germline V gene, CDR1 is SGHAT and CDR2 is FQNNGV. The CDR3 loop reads CASSLEAGAPNEQFF. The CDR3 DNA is TGTGCCAGCAGCTTAGAAGCGGGGGCACCTAATGAGCAGTTCTTC.

This CDR3 is CASSSGQGTNEKLFF. The CDR3, as DNA: TGTGCCAGCAGCTCTGGACAGGGGACTAATGAAAAACTGTTTTTT. J is TRBJ1-4 and V is TRBV7-6, with TRBD1 matching over 9 bases. The V gene end was trimmed by 4 bases and the J gene end by 2 bases; junction bases not matched to a gene: 2. The CDR3 consists of 15 residues. Germline CDR1 and CDR2: SGHVS and FNYEAQ.

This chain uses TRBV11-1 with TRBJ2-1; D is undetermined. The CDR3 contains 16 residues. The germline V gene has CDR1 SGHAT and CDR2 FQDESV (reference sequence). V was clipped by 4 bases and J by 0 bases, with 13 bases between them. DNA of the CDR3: TGTGCCAGCAGCTCCACCACTGGGCACTCCTACAATGAGCAGTTCTTC. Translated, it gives CASSSTTGHSYNEQFF.

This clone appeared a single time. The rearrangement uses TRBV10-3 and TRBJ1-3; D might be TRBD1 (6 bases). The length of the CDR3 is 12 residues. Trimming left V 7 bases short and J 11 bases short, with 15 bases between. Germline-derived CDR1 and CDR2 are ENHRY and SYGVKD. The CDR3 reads CAITSGEEPIYF. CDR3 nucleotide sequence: TGTGCCATCACCTCAGGGGAAGAGCCCATATATTTT.

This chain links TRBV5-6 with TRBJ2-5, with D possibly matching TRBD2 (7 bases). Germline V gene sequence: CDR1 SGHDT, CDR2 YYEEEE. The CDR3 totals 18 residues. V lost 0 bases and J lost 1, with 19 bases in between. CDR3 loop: CASSLGLRGRAPQETQYF. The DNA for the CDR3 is TGTGCCAGCAGCTTGGGCCTTAGGGGGAGGGCCCCCCAAGAGACCCAGTACTTC.

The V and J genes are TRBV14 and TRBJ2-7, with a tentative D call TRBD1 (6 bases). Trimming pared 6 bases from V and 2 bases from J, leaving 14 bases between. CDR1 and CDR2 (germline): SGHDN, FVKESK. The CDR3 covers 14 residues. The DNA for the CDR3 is TGTGCCAGCAGGGCGGACAGCTATCCCTACGAGCAGTACTTC. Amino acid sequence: CASRADSYPYEQYF.

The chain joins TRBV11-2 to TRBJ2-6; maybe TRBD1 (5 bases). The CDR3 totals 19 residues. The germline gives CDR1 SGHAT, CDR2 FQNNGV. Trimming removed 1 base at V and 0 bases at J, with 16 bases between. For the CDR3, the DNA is TGTGCCAGCAGCTTAGTTACAGGCCTACCACTCTCTGGGGCCAACGTCCTGACTTTC. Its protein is CASSLVTGLPLSGANVLTF.

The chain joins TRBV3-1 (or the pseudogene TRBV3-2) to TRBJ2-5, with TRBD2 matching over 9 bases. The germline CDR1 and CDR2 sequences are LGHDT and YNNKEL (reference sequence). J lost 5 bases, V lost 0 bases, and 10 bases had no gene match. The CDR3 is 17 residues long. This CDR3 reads CASSQDPRAGGWETQYF. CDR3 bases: TGTGCCAGCAGCCAAGATCCGAGAGCGGGGGGTTGGGAGACCCAGTACTTC.

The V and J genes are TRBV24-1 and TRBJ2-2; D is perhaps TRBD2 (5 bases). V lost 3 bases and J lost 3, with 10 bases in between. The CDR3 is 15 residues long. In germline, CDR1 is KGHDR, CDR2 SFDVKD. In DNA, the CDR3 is TGTGCCACCAGTGATAGGGCCGGGGACACCGGGGAGCTGTTTTTT. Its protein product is CATSDRAGDTGELFF.

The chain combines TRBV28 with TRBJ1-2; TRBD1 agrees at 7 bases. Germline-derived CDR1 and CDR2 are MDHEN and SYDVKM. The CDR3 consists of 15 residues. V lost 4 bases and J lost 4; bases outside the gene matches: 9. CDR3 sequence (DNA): TGTGCCAGCAGTTCACCTGGGACAGCCCCCTATGGCTACACCTTC. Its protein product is CASSSPGTAPYGYTF.

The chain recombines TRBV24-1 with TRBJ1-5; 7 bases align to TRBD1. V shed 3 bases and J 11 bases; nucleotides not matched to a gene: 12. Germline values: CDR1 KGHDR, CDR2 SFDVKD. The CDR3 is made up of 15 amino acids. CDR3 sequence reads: CATSDPRQGSGAQHF. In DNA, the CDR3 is TGTGCCACCAGTGATCCGAGACAGGGCTCGGGGGCCCAGCATTTT.

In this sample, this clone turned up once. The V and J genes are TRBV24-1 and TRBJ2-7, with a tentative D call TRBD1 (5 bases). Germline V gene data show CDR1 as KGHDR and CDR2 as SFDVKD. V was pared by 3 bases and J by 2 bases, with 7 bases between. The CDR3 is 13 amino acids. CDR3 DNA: TGTGCCACCAGTGATGGGGCCACCTACGAGCAGTACTTC. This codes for CATSDGATYEQYF.

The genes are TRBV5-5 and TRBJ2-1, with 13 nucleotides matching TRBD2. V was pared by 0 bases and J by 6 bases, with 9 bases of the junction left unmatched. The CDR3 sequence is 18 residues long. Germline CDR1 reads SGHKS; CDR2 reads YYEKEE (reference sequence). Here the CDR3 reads CASSLGNAGLAGFNEQFF. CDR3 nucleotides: TGTGCCAGCAGCTTGGGGAACGCGGGACTAGCGGGGTTCAATGAGCAGTTCTTC.

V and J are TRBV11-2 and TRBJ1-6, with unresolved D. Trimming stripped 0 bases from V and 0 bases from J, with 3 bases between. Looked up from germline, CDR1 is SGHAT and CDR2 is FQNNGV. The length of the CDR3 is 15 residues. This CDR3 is CASSLESSYNSPLHF. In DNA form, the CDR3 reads TGTGCCAGCAGCTTAGAGAGCTCCTATAATTCACCCCTCCACTTT.

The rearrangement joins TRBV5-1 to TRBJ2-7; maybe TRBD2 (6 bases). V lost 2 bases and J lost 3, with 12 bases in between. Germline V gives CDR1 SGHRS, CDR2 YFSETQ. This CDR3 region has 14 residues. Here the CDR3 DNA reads TGCGCCAGCAGCTTCGGGACTGGGATCTACGAGCAGTACTTC. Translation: CASSFGTGIYEQYF. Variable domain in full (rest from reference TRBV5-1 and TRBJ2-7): KAGVTQTPRYLIKTRGQQVTLSCSPISGHRSVSWYQQTPGQGLQFLFEYFSETQRNKGNFPGRFSGRQFSNSRSEMNVSTLELGDSALYLCASSFGTGIYEQYFGPGTRLTVT.

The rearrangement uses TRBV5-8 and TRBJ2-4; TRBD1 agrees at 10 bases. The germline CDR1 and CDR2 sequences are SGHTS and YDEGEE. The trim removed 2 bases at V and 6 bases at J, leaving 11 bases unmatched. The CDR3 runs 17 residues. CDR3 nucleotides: TGTGCCAGCAGCTTCATGACAGGGGGCTTTTGGCGAAACATTCAGTACTTC. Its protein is CASSFMTGGFWRNIQYF.

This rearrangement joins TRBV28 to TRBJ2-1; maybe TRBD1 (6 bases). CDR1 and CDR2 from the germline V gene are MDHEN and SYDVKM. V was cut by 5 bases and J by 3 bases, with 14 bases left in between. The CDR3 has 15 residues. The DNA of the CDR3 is TGTGCCAGCAGTCCACTAGGGGGAAGCTACAATGAGCAGTTCTTC. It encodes CASSPLGGSYNEQFF.

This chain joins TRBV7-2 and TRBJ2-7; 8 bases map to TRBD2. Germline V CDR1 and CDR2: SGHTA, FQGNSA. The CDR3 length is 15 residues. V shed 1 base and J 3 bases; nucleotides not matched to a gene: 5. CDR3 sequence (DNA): TGTGCCAGCAGCTTAGACGGGGGGGTTTTCTACGAGCAGTACTTC. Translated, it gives CASSLDGGVFYEQYF.

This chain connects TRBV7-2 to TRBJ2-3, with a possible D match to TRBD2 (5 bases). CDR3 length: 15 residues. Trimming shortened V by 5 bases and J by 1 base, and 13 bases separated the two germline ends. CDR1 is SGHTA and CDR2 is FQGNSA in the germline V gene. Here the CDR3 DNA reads TGTGCCAGCAGCCGTCGGGTCGGGGGCACAGATACGCAGTATTTT. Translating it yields CASSRRVGGTDTQYF.

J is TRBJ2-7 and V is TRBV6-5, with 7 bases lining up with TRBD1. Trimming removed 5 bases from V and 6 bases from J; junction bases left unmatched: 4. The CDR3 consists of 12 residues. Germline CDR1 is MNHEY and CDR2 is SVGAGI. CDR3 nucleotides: TGTGCCAGCAGTCCCACAGGGGTCGAGCAGTACTTC. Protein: CASSPTGVEQYF.

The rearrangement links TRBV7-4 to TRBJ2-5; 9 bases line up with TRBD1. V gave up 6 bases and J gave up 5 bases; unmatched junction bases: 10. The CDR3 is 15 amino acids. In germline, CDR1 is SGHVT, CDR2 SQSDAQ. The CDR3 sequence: CASSLRTGEGETQYF. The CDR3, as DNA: TGTGCCAGCAGTTTAAGGACAGGGGAAGGGGAGACCCAGTACTTC.

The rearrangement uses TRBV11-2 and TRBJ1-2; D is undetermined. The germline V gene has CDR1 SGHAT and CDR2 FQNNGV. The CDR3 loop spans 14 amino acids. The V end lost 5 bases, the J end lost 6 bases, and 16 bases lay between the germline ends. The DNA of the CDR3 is TGTGCCAGCAGCCCGGACCTCCTCGGGAATGGCTACACCTTC. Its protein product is CASSPDLLGNGYTF.